The present TCR beta chain was sequenced within a study of cytomegalovirus exposure and HLA in healthy donors (dated by TCRdb to 2015 to 2018). Notes on the research overall: According to an earlier analysis of a few hundred of the donors, some 170 million T cells yielded some 120 million unique TCR beta sequences and roughly 280 Gb of sequence data. Approximately 300 gigabases of sequencing data and around 85 million unique TCR sequences made up an early release that covered around 640 HLA-typed donors. Among the roughly 400 genotyped donors, approximately 82% belonged to the genetic ancestry cluster associated with self-reported Caucasian donors. The aim of the study was to test whether cataloging public T cell receptors could identify signatures of past pathogen exposure. The study profiled the T cell repertoires of 500 to 800 subjects by immunosequencing and related them to cytomegalovirus serostatus. In addition to the first cohort of around 670 subjects, a separate validation cohort of 130 or so different subjects was used. High-throughput TCR immunosequencing, statistical association of individual TCRs with disease status, and machine learning were combined to predict cytomegalovirus infection status. A later analysis re-examined previously published TCR beta repertoires from 600 to 700 donors and added high-resolution HLA genotyping to investigate patterns of TCR occurrence. In the later analysis, no new phenotypic data were used to find candidate immune exposures; instead, reliance was placed on TCR beta sequences and their occurrence across donors. To decide whether each TCR beta V gene segment behaved as functional or pseudogenic, an earlier analysis of 587 of the donors relied on high-throughput TCR beta sequencing. Donor age, sex, ethnicity and CMV serostatus were compiled together with the repertoire data. A later genetic analysis took genome-wide SNP genotypes for about 55% of the 666 donors and used that subset as a discovery cohort. Every repertoire in the discovery cohort had been generated on one and the same sequencing platform. HLA typing included class I and class II loci at four-digit resolution. Typing coverage varied by locus: roughly 629-640 donors for A, B, C, DRB1 and DQB1; approximately 500 for DQA1; 606 for DPA1; about 450 for DPB1. A handful of DR-DQ haplotypes were treated as single units for association and clustering because of strong linkage in the cohort. Across approximately 420 genotyped donors of the cohort, an average of roughly 250,000 unique TCR beta nucleotide sequences per donor were sequenced, and about a sixth of those sequences were non-productive.

The cohort consisted of 670 or so healthy bone marrow donors. At the time of sampling, all cohort members were nominally healthy, though unrecorded immune exposures were likely present. The donor was CMV seronegative and belonged to the group of over 350 seronegative cohort members. A peripheral blood sample was collected from each donor, and TCR beta sequencing was performed on peripheral blood mononuclear cells. The Qiagen DNeasy Blood Extraction Kit was used to extract genomic DNA from the blood cell samples. What the work shows at the level of the full study, not this receptor alone: This cohort had only TCR beta chains sequenced, and the lack of alpha or paired-chain data limited which features could be detected. Because HLA typing was missing for some donors at each locus, association tests included only the typed subset. A later analysis found that most CMV-associated TCR beta chains appeared HLA-restricted, with HLA associations seemingly driven largely by CMV exposure. Broadly in line with IMGT annotations, most TCR beta V segments showed up in productive rearrangements about 87% or about 30% of the time in an earlier analysis of several hundred of the donors. Sequencing depth was assumed to be roughly uniform across donors in the presence/absence analyses, though that assumption may not hold. Several of the top co-occurrence clusters appeared to be linked to parvovirus B19, influenza, CMV and Epstein-Barr virus, according to a later analysis. A total of fewer than 200 TCR beta chains were listed by the study as associated with cytomegalovirus. In a later analysis, the rate of TCR association differed among HLA loci, with DRB1 alleles having the most associated TCRs and HLA-C alleles having the fewest. In a later genetic analysis, fewer N-insertions in productive TCRs were reported among donors in an Asian-associated ancestry cluster than the approximately 710-donor mean. Linkage disequilibrium might explain the correlated functional status among segregating V segments, but an unknown experimental factor could not be excluded. At a false discovery rate of 0.05, a later analysis linked approximately 18,000 TCR beta sequences to specific HLA alleles. While some public TCRs were present in many individuals, most TCR sequences turned up only very rarely across donors. The earlier analysis of approximately 590 of the donors excluded over 15 rarely observed V segments, including chromosome 9 orphons, because counts were too low. When HLA alleles, especially DR and DQ, strongly co-occurred, TCR associations were difficult to assign to individual alleles. In a later genetic analysis, a missense DCLRE1C variant was associated with V-gene and J-gene trimming of TCR beta chains, and the association was replicated in an independent cohort. CMV serostatus was the only immune exposure information available for the cohort. The sequencing pipeline was judged likely to have produced a cluster of highly shared sequence variants as a technical artifact. In vitro tests confirmed that a few of the cytomegalovirus-associated TCR beta chains recognize cytomegalovirus antigens. Cytomegalovirus status was reported to be diagnosed by the classifier with high specificity and sensitivity in both the original and validation cohorts. Because the 87-base-pair reads could not distinguish some IMGT-functional V segments, including TRBV6-2 and TRBV6-3, those segments were excluded. A further reported finding was that TCR beta sequences accurately predicted the HLA-A and HLA-B alleles for most subjects in the first cohort. In a later analysis, HLA-associated TCR beta chains were found to be more clonally expanded and to have lower generation probabilities than equally common non-associated chains. It was suggested by the authors that the approach could potentially be generalized to other disease states and immunological phenotypes.

Libraries came from the immunoSEQ multiplex PCR assay. A mixture of 60 forward primers for TCR Vbeta segments and 13 reverse primers for TCR Jbeta segments was used in the multiplex PCR. The CDR3 region of rearranged TCR beta genes was amplified from genomic DNA with a multiplex PCR assay. On the Illumina HiSeq System, the amplified TCR beta libraries were sequenced as 87-base-pair reads. As for the authors' bioinformatics: Across the 500 to 700 repertoires, a later analysis counted roughly 77 million unique TCR beta chains, 9.5 million to 13 million of which were shared by at least two donors. Raw reads were error-corrected and collapsed into unique sequences with a nearest-neighbor algorithm that merged closely related sequences to remove PCR and sequencing errors. Alignment of CDR3 sequences to IMGT reference sequences was used to assign V, D and J gene segments. For a sequence to be retained, at least a six-nucleotide match to both a V gene segment and a J gene segment was required. A rearrangement counted as productive if the CDR3 had no stop codons and remained in frame with V and J, and every other rearrangement counted as non-productive. CDR3 was defined by IMGT convention, running from the second conserved V-encoded cysteine to the conserved J-encoded phenylalanine. The earlier analysis of about 620 of the donors excluded sequences that lacked an unambiguous match to a single V gene segment. An earlier analysis of 587 of the donors called V segments functional above 56.7% productive rearrangements and segregating when the between-donor standard deviation exceeded 5%. A statistical classification framework was developed to diagnose cytomegalovirus status using the catalog of TCR beta chain sequences. In a later analysis, TCR nucleotide sequences were compared against IMGT/GENE-DB human TR gene sequences so that V and J genes could be assigned. Using the TCRdist pipeline, a later analysis assigned CDR3 sequences along with most-parsimonious VDJ recombination scenarios. In a later analysis, each TCR beta chain was defined by its CDR3 amino acid sequence together with its V-gene family, and reads lacking a unique V-gene family were excluded. In a later analysis, some 600 highly shared, low-generation-probability nucleotide sequences were removed to address suspected cross-contamination and a sequencing artifact. In a later analysis, a clonal expansion index for each public chain was calculated from normalized within-repertoire ranks of inferred template counts. Generation probabilities in a later analysis came from a VDJ recombination model fitted to out-of-frame rearrangements, and those results were checked against IGoR. A later analysis scored TCR-TCR, TCR-HLA and TCR-CMV co-occurrence with hypergeometric tests, applying a repertoire-size bias correction to TCR pairs. A later analysis estimated false discovery rates by permuting HLA or CMV assignments 20 times. A later analysis grouped co-occurring TCRs with DBSCAN, adding TCRdist sequence similarity when clustering within HLA-allele-positive subsets. Repertoires with fewer than 30,000 or more than 120,000 public chains, plus five repertoires with anomalous nucleotide sharing, were excluded from co-occurrence clustering. Entries here come from immuneACCESS through TCRdb and include only in-frame sequences with V and J called. Some clones fail to appear in such tables; in the studies checked, an unresolved V gene covers under half of the shortfall, and the cause of the remainder is unknown. V and J calls and clone size are those listed in that table; D and trimming were worked out from the DNA. The sample data list about 130,000 clones, and around 87% of these were observed just once. Of the sample, approximately 4.7% is held by the ten largest clones.

Trimming takes 1 base off V and 3 bases off J; junction bases not matched to a gene: 15. Including cysteine and phenylalanine, the CDR3 has 18 amino acids. The read is trimmed to its CDR3 DNA, 54 bases read in frame from base 1. Regarding this clone: It lacks a known antigen. Base qualities are not recorded, but no much larger clone differs from it by a single base.

The rearrangement joined TRBV5-3 to TRBJ2-5, and 7 bases in between align with TRBD2. TRBV5-3 is an ORF, and what it does is uncertain. The clonotype originates from a woman in her twenties or thirties in good health and CMV-seronegative. The sequenced sample consisted of PBMCs. The CDR3 region reads CARSLWREREVREETQYF. Read as DNA, the sequence is TGTGCCAGAAGCTTGTGGCGGGAGAGGGAGGTGAGGGAAGAGACCCAGTACTTC.